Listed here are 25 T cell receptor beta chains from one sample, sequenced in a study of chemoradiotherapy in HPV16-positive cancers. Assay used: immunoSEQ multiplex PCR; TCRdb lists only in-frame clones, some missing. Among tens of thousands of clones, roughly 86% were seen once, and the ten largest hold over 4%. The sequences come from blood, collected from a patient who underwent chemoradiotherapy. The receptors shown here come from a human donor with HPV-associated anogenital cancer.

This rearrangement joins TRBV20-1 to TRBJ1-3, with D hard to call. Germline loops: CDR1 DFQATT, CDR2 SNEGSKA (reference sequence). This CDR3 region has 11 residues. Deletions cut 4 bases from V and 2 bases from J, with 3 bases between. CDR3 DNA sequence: TGCAGTGCTACCACTGGAAACACCATATATTTT. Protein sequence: CSATTGNTIYF.

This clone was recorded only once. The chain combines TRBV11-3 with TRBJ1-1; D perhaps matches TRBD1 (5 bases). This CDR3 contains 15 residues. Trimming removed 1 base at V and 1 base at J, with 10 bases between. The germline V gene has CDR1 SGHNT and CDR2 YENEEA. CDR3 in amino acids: CASSLAGTENTEAFF. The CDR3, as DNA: TGTGCCAGCAGCTTAGCTGGGACGGAGAACACTGAAGCTTTCTTT. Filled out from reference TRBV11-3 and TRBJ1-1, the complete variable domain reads EAGVVQSPRYKIIEKKQPVAFWCNPISGHNTLYWYLQNLGQGPELLIRYENEEAVDDSQLPKDRFSAERLKGVDSTLKIQPAELGDSAVYLCASSLAGTENTEAFFGQGTRLTVV.

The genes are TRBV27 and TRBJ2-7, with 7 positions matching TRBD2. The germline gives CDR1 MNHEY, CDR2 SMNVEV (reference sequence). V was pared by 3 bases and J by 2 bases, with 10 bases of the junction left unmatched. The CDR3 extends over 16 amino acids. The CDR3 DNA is TGTGCCAGCAGTTTGGCCCTAGCGGACCCCGCCTACGAGCAGTACTTC. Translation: CASSLALADPAYEQYF.

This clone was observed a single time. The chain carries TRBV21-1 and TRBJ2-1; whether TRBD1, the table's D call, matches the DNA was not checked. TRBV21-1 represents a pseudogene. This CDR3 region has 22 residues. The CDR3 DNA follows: TGTGCCAGCAGCAAACCCGCCGACCCAATCCGTTTAGGGGAACCCTCCTACAATGAGCAGTTCTTC. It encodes CASSKPADPIRLGEPSYNEQFF.

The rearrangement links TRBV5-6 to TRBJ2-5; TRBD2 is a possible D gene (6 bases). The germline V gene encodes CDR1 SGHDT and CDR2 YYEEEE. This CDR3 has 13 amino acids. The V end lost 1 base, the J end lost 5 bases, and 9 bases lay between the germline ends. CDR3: CASSLRTTETQYF. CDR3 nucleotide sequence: TGTGCCAGCAGCTTGAGGACTACGGAGACCCAGTACTTC.

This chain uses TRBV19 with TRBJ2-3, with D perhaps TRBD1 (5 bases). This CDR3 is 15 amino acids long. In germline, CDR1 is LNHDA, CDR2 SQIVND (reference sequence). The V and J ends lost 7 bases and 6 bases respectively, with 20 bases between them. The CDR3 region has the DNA TGTGCCAGTACCAGGGTGTCCCACTCGGCGGATACGCAGTATTTT. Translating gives CASTRVSHSADTQYF.

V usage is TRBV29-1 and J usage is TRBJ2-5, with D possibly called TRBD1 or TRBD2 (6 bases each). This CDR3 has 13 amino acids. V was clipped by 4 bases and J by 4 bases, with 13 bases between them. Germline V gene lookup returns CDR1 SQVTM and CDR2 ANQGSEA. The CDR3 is CSVGVGGGETQYF. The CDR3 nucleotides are TGCAGCGTTGGGGTCGGGGGCGGAGAGACCCAGTACTTC.

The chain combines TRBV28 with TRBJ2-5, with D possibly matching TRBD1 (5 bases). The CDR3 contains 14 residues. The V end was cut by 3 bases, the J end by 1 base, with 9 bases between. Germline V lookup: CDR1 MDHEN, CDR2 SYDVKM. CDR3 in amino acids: CASSLLGVQETQYF. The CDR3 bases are TGTGCCAGCAGTTTGTTAGGGGTCCAAGAGACCCAGTACTTC.

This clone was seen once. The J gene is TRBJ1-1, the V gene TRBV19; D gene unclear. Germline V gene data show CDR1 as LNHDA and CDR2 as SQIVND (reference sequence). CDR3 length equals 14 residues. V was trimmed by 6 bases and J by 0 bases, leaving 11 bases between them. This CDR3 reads CASSLGRMNTEAFF. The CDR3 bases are TGTGCCAGTAGCCTAGGGAGAATGAACACTGAAGCTTTCTTT.

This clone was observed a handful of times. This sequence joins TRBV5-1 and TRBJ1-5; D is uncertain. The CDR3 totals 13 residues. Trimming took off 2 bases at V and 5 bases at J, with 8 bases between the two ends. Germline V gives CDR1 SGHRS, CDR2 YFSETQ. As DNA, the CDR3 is TGCGCCAGCAGCTTAGACGGTTATCAGCCCCAGCATTTT. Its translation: CASSLDGYQPQHF.

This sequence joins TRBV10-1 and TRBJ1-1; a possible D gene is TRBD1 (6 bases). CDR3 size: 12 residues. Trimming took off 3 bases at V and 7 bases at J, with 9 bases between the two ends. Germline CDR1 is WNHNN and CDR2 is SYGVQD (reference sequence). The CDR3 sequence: CASSDGGFEAFF. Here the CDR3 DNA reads TGCGCCAGCAGTGATGGGGGCTTTGAAGCTTTCTTT.

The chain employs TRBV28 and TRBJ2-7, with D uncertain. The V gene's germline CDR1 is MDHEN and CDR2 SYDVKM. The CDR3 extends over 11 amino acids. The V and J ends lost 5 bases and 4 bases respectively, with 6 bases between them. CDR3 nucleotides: TGTGCCAGCAGTCATAGATACGAGCAGTACTTC. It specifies CASSHRYEQYF. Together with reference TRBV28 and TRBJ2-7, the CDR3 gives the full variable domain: DVKVTQSSRYLVKRTGEKVFLECVQDMDHENMFWYRQDPGLGLRLIYFSYDVKMKEKGDIPEGYSVSREKKERFSLILESASTNQTSMYLCASSHRYEQYFGPGTRLTVT.

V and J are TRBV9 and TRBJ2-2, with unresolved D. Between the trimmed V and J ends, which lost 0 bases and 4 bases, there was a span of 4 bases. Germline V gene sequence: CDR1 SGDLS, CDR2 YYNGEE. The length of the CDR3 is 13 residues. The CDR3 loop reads CASSVEVTGELFF. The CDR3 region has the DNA TGTGCCAGCAGCGTAGAGGTCACCGGGGAGCTGTTTTTT. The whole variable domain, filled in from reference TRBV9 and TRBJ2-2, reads DSGVTQTPKHLITATGQRVTLRCSPRSGDLSVYWYQQSLDQGLQFLIQYYNGEERAKGNILERFSAQQFPDLHSELNLSSLELGDSALYFCASSVEVTGELFFGEGSRLTVL.

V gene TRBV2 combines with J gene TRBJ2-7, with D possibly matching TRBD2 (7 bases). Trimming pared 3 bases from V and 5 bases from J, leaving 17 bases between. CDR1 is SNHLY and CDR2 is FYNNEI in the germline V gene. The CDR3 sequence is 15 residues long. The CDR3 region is CASSDPGVGGDEQYF. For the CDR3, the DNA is TGTGCCAGCAGTGATCCCGGGGTAGGGGGGGACGAGCAGTACTTC.

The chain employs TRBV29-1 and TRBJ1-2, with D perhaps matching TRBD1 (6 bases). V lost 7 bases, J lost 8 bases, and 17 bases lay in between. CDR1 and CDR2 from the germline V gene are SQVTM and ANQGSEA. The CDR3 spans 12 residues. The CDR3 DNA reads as TGCAGCGCACAGGGCGCCTATGGGGGCTACACCTTC. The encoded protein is CSAQGAYGGYTF.

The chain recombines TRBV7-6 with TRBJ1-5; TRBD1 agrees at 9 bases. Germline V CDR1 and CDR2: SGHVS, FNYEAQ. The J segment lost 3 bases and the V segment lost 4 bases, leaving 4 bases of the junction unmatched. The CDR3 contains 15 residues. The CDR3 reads CASSYRTGDNQPQHF. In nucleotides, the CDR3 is TGTGCCAGCAGCTATAGGACAGGGGACAATCAGCCCCAGCATTTT.

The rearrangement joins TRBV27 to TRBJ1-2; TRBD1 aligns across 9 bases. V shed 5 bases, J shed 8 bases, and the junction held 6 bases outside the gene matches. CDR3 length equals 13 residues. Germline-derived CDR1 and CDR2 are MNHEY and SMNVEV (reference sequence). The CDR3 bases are TGTGCCAGCAGTGAAAGGACAGGGGTCGGCTACACCTTC. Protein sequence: CASSERTGVGYTF.

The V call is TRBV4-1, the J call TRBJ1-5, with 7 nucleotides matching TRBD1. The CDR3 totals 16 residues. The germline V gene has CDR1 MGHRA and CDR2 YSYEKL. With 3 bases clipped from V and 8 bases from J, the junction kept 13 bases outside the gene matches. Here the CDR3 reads CASSQPKAGGGKPQHF. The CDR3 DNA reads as TGCGCCAGCAGCCAGCCAAAGGCAGGGGGGGGAAAGCCCCAGCATTTT.

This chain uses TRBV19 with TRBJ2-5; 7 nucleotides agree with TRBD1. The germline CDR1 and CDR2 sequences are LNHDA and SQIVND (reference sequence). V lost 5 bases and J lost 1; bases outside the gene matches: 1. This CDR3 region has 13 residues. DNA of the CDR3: TGTGCCAGTAGTGAGGGGGCCCAAGAGACCCAGTACTTC. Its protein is CASSEGAQETQYF. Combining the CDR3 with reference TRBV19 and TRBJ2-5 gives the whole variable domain DGGITQSPKYLFRKEGQNVTLSCEQNLNHDAMYWYRQDPGQGLRLIYYSQIVNDFQKGDIAEGYSVSREKKESFPLTVTSAQKNPTAFYLCASSEGAQETQYFGPGTRLLVL.

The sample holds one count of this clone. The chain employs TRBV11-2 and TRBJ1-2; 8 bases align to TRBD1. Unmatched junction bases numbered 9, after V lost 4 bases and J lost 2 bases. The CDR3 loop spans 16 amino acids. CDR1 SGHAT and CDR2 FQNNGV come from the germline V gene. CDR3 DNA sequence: TGTGCCAGCAGCTCGGAGGGGACAGGAGTAAACTATGGCTACACCTTC. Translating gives CASSSEGTGVNYGYTF.

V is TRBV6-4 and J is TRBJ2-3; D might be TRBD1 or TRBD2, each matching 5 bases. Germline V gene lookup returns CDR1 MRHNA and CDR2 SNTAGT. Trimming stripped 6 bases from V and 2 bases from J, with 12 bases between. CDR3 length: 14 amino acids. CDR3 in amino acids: CASSPRGVTDTQYF. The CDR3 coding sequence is TGTGCCAGCAGCCCCCGAGGGGTCACAGATACGCAGTATTTT.

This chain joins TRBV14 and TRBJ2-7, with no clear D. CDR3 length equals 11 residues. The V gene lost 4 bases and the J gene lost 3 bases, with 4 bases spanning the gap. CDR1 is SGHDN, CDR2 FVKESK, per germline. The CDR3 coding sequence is TGTGCCAGCAGCCTCCTCTACGAGCAGTACTTC. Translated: CASSLLYEQYF. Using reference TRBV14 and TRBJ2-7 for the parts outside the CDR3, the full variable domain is EAGVTQFPSHSVIEKGQTVTLRCDPISGHDNLYWYRRVMGKEIKFLLHFVKESKQDESGMPNNRFLAERTGGTYSTLKVQPAELEDSGVYFCASSLLYEQYFGPGTRLTVT.

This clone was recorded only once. The CDR3 region is CASTLGWATGNSYNEQFF. The CDR3 DNA reads TGTGCCAGCACGCTGGGGTGGGCGACCGGGAACTCCTACAATGAGCAGTTCTTC. The genes are TRBV7-9 and TRBJ2-1, with D maybe TRBD2 (5 bases). CDR3 size: 18 residues. Between the trimmed V and J ends, which lost 7 bases and 0 bases, there was a span of 22 bases. The germline CDR1 and CDR2 sequences are SEHNR and FQNEAQ (reference sequence).

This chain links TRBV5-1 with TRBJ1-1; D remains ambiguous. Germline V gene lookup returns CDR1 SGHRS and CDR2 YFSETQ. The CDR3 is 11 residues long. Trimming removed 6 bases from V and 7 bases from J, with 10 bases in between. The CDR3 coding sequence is TGCGCCAGCACGGTTGGGGATGAAGCTTTCTTT. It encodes CASTVGDEAFF.

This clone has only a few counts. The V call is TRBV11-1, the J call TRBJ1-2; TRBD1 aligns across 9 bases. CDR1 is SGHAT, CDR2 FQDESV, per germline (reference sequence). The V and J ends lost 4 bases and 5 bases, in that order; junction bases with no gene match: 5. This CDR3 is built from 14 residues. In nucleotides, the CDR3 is TGTGCCAGCAGCTCCCGGACAGGGGTGTATGGCTACACCTTC. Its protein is CASSSRTGVYGYTF.